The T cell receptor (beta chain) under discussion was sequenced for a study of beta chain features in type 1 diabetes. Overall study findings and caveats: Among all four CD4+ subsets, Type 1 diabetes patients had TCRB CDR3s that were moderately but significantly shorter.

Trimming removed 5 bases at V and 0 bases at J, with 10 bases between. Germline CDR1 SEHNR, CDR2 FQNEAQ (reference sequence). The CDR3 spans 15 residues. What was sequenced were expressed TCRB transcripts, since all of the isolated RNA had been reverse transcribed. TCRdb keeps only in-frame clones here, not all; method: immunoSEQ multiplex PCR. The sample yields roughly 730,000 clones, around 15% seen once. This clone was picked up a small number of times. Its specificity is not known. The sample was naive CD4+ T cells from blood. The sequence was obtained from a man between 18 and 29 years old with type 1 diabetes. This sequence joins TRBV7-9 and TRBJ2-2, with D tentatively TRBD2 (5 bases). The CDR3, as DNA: TGTGCCAGCAGCCCCGAGGGCTCGAACACCGGGGAGCTGTTTTTT. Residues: CASSPEGSNTGELFF.